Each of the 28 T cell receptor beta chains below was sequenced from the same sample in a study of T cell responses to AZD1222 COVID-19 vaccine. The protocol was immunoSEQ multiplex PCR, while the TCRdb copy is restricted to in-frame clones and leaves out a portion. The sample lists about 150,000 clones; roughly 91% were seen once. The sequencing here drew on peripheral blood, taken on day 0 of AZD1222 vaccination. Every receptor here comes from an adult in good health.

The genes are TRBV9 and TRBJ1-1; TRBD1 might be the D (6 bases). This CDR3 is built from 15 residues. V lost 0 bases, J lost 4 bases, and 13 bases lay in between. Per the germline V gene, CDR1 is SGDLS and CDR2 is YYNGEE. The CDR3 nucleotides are TGTGCCAGCAGCGTAGGCAGGGGAGAGAGCACTGAAGCTTTCTTT. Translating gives CASSVGRGESTEAFF.

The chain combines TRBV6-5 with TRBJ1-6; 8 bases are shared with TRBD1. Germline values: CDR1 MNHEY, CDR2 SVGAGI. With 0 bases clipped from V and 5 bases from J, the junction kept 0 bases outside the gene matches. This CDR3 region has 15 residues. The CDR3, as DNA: TGTGCCAGCAGTTACTCGACAGGGGATAATTCACCCCTCCACTTT. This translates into CASSYSTGDNSPLHF.

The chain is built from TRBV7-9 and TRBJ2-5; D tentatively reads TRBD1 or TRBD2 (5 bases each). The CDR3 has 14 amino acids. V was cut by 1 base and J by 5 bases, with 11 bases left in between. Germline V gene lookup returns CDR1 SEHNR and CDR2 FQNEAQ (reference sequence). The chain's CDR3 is CASSLVGAGETQYF. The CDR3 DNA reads TGTGCCAGCAGCTTAGTCGGGGCCGGGGAGACCCAGTACTTC.

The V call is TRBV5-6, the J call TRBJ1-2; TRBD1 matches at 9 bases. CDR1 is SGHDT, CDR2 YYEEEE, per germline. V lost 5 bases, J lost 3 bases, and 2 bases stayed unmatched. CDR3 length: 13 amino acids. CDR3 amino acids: CASSWTGDYGYTF. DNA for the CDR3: TGTGCCAGCAGTTGGACAGGGGACTATGGCTACACCTTC.

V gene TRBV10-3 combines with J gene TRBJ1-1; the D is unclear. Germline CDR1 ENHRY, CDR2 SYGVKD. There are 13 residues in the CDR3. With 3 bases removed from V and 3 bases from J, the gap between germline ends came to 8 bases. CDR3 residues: CAISEIGDTEAFF. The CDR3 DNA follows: TGTGCCATCAGTGAAATCGGGGACACTGAAGCTTTCTTT.

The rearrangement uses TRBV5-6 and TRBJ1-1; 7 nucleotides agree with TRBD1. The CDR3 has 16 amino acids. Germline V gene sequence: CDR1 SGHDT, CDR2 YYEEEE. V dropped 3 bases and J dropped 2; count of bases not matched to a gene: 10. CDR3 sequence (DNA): TGTGCCAGCAGCTCGGCTGGACAGGCGAGTAACACTGAAGCTTTCTTT. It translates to CASSSAGQASNTEAFF.

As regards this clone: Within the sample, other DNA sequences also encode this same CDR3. The CDR3 reads CASSLGGSEQYF. The DNA for the CDR3 is TGTGCCAGCAGCTTAGGAGGTTCCGAGCAGTACTTC. This sequence joins TRBV7-9 and TRBJ2-7; D remains ambiguous. This CDR3 region has 12 residues. The ends were cut back, 1 base at V and 6 bases at J, with 7 bases in the middle. The germline CDR1 and CDR2 sequences are SEHNR and FQNEAQ (reference sequence).

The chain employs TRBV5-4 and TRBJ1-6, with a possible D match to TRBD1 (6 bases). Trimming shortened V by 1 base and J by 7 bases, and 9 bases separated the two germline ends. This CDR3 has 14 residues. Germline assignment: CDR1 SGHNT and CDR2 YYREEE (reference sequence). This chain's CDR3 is CASSLNRANSPLHF. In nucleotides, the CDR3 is TGTGCCAGCAGCTTGAACAGGGCCAATTCACCCCTCCACTTT.

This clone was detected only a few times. CDR3 loop: CASSQDAGDTQYF. The DNA for the CDR3 is TGTGCCAGCAGCCAAGATGCGGGGGATACGCAGTATTTT. The chain employs TRBV3-1 (or the pseudogene TRBV3-2) and TRBJ2-3; maybe TRBD2 (6 bases). The ends were cut back, 0 bases at V and 6 bases at J, with 7 bases in the middle. Per germline, CDR1 LGHDT and CDR2 YNNKEL (reference sequence). This CDR3 spans 13 amino acids.

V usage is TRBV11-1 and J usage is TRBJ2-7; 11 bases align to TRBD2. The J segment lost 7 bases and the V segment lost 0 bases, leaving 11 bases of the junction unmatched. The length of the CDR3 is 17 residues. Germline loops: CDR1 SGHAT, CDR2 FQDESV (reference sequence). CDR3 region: CASSLAPLTSGVLEQYF. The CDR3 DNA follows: TGTGCCAGCAGCTTAGCCCCCTTGACTAGCGGGGTCCTTGAGCAGTACTTC.

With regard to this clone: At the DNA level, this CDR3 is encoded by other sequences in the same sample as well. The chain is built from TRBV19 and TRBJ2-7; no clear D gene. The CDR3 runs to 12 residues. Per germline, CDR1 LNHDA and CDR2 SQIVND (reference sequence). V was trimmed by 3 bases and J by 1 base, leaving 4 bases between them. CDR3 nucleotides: TGTGCCAGTAGTATTGGGTCCTACGAGCAGTACTTC. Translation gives CASSIGSYEQYF.

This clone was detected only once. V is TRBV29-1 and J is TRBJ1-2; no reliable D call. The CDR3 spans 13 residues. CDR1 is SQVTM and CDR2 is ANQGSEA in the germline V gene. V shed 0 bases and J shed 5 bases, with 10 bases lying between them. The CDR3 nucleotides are TGCAGCGTTGAAGACTGGGCGCGATATGGCTACACCTTC. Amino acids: CSVEDWARYGYTF.

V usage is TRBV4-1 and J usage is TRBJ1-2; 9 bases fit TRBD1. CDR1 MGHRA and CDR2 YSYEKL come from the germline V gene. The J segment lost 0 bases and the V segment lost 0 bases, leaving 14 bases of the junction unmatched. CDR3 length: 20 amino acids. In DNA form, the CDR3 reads TGCGCCAGCAGCCAAGATTTTGGCGGGGACAGGGTCGGTTCTAACTATGGCTACACCTTC. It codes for CASSQDFGGDRVGSNYGYTF.

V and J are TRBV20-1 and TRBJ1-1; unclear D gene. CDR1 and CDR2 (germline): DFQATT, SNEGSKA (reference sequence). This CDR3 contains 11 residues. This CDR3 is CSAGIRTEAFF. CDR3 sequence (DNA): TGCAGCGCCGGGATCCGAACTGAAGCTTTCTTT.

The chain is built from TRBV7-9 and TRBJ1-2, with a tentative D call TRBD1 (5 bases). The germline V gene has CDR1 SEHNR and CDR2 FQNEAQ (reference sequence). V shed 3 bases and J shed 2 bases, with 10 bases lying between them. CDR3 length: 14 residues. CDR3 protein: CASSFPGINYGYTF. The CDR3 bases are TGTGCCAGCAGCTTTCCAGGGATCAACTATGGCTACACCTTC.

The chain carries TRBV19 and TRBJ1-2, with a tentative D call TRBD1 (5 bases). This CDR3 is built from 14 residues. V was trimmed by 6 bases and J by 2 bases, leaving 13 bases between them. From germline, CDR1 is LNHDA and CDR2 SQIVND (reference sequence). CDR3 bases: TGTGCCAGTAGCTACGGGGGGGGAAACTATGGCTACACCTTC. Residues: CASSYGGGNYGYTF.

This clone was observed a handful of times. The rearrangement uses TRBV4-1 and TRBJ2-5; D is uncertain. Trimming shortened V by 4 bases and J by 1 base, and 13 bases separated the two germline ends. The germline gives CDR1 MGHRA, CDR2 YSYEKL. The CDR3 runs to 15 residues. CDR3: CASSPLPGPQETQYF. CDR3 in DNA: TGCGCCAGCAGCCCCCTCCCCGGGCCCCAAGAGACCCAGTACTTC.

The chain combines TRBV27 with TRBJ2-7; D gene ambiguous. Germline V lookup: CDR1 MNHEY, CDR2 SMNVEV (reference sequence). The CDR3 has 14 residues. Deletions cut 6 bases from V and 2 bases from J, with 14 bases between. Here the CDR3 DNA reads TGTGCCAGCAGGGAACGGACCCTTACCTACGAGCAGTACTTC. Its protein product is CASRERTLTYEQYF.

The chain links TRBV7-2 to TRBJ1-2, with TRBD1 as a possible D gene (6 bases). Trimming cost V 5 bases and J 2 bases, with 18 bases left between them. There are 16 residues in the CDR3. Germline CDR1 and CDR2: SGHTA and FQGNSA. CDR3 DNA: TGTGCCAGCAGCCCCCCCAACAGGGTTGGAAACTATGGCTACACCTTC. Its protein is CASSPPNRVGNYGYTF.

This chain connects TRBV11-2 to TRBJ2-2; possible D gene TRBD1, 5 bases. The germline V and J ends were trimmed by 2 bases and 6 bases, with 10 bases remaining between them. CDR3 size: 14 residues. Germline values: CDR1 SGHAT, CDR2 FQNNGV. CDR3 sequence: CASSLQGIAGELFF. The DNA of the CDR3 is TGTGCCAGCAGCTTACAGGGTATAGCCGGGGAGCTGTTTTTT.

As DNA, the CDR3 is TGTGCCAGTAGTATTATCGGAGGAGGCAGCATTTCCCCAATGAACACTGAAGCTTTCTTT. Protein: CASSIIGGGSISPMNTEAFF. This chain links TRBV19 with TRBJ1-1; D gene uncertain. Trimming stripped 3 bases from V and 0 bases from J, with 26 bases between. The CDR3 length is 20 residues. Germline CDR1 is LNHDA and CDR2 is SQIVND (reference sequence).

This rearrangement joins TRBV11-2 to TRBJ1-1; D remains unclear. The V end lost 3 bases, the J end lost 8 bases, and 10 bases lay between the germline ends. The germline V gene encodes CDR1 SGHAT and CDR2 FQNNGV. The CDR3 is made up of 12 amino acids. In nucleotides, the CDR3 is TGTGCCAGCAGCTTCACTCAAGGGGAAGCTTTCTTT. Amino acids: CASSFTQGEAFF.

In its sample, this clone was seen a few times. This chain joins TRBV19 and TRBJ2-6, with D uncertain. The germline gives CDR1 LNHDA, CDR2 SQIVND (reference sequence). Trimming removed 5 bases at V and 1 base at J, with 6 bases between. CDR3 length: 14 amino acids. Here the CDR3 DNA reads TGTGCCAGTAGTCAACAGTCTGGGGCCAACGTCCTGACTTTC. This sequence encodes CASSQQSGANVLTF.

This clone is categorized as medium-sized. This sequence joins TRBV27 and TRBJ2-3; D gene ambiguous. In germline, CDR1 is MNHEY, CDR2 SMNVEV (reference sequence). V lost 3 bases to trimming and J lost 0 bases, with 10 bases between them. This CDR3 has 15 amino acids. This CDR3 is CASSLGIPSTDTQYF. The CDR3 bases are TGTGCCAGCAGTTTGGGCATTCCTAGCACAGATACGCAGTATTTT.

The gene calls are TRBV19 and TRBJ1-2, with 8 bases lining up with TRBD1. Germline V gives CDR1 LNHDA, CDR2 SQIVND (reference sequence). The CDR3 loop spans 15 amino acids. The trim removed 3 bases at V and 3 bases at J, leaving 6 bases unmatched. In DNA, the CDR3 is TGTGCCAGTAGTATCGGACAGGGAAGGGACTATGGCTACACCTTC. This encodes CASSIGQGRDYGYTF.

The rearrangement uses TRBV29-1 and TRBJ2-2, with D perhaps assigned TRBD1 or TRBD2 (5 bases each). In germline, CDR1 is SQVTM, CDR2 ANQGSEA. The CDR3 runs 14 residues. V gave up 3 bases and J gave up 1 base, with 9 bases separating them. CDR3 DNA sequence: TGCAGCGTTGAGAGGGGCAAGAACACCGGGGAGCTGTTTTTT. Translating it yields CSVERGKNTGELFF.

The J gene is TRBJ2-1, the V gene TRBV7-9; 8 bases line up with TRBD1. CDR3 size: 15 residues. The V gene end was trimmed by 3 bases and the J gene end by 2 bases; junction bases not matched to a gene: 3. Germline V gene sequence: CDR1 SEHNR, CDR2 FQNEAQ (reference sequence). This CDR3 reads CASSFRTGTYNEQFF. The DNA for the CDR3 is TGTGCCAGCAGCTTTCGGACAGGGACCTACAATGAGCAGTTCTTC.

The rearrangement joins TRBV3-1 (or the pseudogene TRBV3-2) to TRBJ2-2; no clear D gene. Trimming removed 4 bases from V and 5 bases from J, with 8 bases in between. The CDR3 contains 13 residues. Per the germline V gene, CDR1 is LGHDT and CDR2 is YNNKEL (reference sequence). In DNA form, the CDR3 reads TGTGCCAGCAGCCCCCATGGGACCGGGGAGCTGTTTTTT. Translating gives CASSPHGTGELFF.